This record concerns one TCR beta chain sequence. What it binds is not known. The CDR3 extends over 17 amino acids. Germline V gene sequence: CDR1 SGHAT, CDR2 FQNNGV. V was cut by 4 bases and J by 0 bases, with 19 bases left in between. The data were obtained in a study of cytomegalovirus exposure and HLA in healthy donors. Regarding the study as a whole: A later analysis by the authors found several of the most significant clusters apparently linked to common viral pathogens.

Primers: 60 Vbeta forward and 13 Jbeta reverse. Clones were sequenced by immunoSEQ multiplex PCR, and TCRdb holds only the in-frame ones, with some missing. The table lists 180,000 or so clones, 70% to 85% of them singletons. Sequences were obtained from PBMCs. The receptor was derived from a man aged 18 to 29 in good health and CMV-seronegative. V gene TRBV11-2 combines with J gene TRBJ2-7; tentative D call: TRBD1 (7 bases). The DNA for the CDR3 is TGTGCCAGCAGCTCCCGAGGCGGGACAGCTGACTCCTACGAGCAGTACTTC. Translated, it gives CASSSRGGTADSYEQYF.